Listed below are T cell receptor beta chains from one sample, sequenced in a study of glioma-infiltrating T cells after dendritic cell vaccination. The data were produced by immunoSEQ multiplex PCR, yet TCRdb's version contains in-frame clones alone and is incomplete. The table lists tens of thousands of clones, about 79% of them singletons. The sequencing used blood, collected after dendritic cell vaccination. The receptor source for this set is a human donor with glioblastoma. Each CDR3 is given with its conserved first and last residue. The D gene is left open where the match is weak. Some rows mark clone size as missing; the rest say once, few, many or name a class of expanded clone.

D,size,V,J,DNA,CDR3
.,.,TRBV5-4,TRBJ1-1,TGTGCCAGCAGCCTATCAGGAAACTCACAGGGCTTCTTT,CASSLSGNSQGFF
.,once,TRBV5-4,TRBJ2-1,TGTGCCAGCAGCCAGCCCGCAGGGGCCTATGAGCAGTTCTTC,CASSQPAGAYEQFF
.,.,TRBV30,TRBJ1-2,TGTGCTCAAGGGAGGGGGTCTTTGGAACTTCGTGGCTACACCTTC,CAQGRGSLELRGYTF
TRBD1,.,TRBV30,TRBJ1-2,TGTGCCTGGAGTCGCCCGGGACAGGGGTCAAATGGCTACACCTTC,CAWSRPGQGSNGYTF
TRBD1,.,TRBV27,TRBJ1-4,TGTGCCAGCAGTGCGGACAGGGGGTGGAATGGTGAAAAACTGTTTTTT,CASSADRGWNGEKLFF
.,.,TRBV30,TRBJ2-6,TGTGCTTTATCCTGGGGGGGCGCGGATGGGGCCAACGTCCTGACTTTC,CALSWGGADGANVLTF
.,.,TRBV5-4,TRBJ1-6,TGTGCCAGCAGTAAAGGGAGCTCCTATAATTCACCCCTCCACTTT,CASSKGSSYNSPLHF
TRBD1,.,TRBV6-5,TRBJ2-7,TGTGCCAGCAGTTATAGGAGGACAGGACGTTACGAGCAGTACTTC,CASSYRRTGRYEQYF
TRBD2,.,TRBV13,TRBJ2-1,TGTGCCAGCAGCTCAAAAACCGGGACTAGGGATGGGAATGAGCAGTTCTTC,CASSSKTGTRDGNEQFF
TRBD1,.,TRBV10-2,TRBJ2-7,TGCGCCAGCAGTGAAGCCCAGGGGGCGCCTCACTTC,CASSEAQGAPHF
TRBD1,once,TRBV9,TRBJ2-7,TGTGCCAGCAGCGACAGGGGACACGAGCAGTACTTC,CASSDRGHEQYF
.,.,TRBV7-2,TRBJ1-6,TGTGCCAGCAGCTTGTTAGGGGGGGGTTCACCCCTCCACTTT,CASSLLGGGSPLHF
.,.,TRBV9,TRBJ1-2,TGTGCCAGCAGCGGCGGGATCTTGGGGGGAGGCTACACCTTC,CASSGGILGGGYTF
.,.,TRBV6-6,TRBJ1-2,TGTGCCAGCAGTTACGGGGGACTTGGCTACACCTTC,CASSYGGLGYTF
.,.,TRBV7-9,TRBJ1-2,TGTGCCAGCAGCTCGAGGGAGGCTGGCTACACCTTC,CASSSREAGYTF
TRBD1,.,TRBV30,TRBJ1-1,TGTGCCTGGAGTCCGGGACAGGGGAACACTGAAGCTTTCTTT,CAWSPGQGNTEAFF
.,.,TRBV7-2,TRBJ1-6,TGTGCCAGCAGCCCCACTTCCAATTCACCCCTCCACTTT,CASSPTSNSPLHF
.,.,TRBV6-4,TRBJ2-1,TGTGCCAGCAGGAGGGAAACAGGGCTGGGCAATGAGCAGTTCTTC,CASRRETGLGNEQFF
.,.,TRBV5-8,TRBJ2-7,TGTGCCAGCAGCTTGCGCAGGGGAATCCAGTACTTC,CASSLRRGIQYF
TRBD1,.,TRBV7-9,TRBJ1-4,TGTGCCAGCGGCCCTGGACAGGGGGCTGGAGAAAAACTGTTTTTT,CASGPGQGAGEKLFF
.,few,TRBV4-1,TRBJ2-5,TGCGCCAGCAGCCAAGGAGGGGGCGGGGTCCAAGAGACCCAGTACTTC,CASSQGGGGVQETQYF
TRBD1,.,TRBV12-5,TRBJ2-1,TGTGCTAGTGGTCCGCGCCTCCGGGACAGGGCTTACAATGAGCAGTTCTTC,CASGPRLRDRAYNEQFF
.,.,TRBV2,TRBJ2-5,TGTGCCAGCAGTGTAGGAGGGCGGACCCAGTACTTC,CASSVGGRTQYF
TRBD1,once,TRBV4-2,TRBJ1-5,TGTGCCAGCAGCCAAGTTGACAGGGGCCATCAGCCCCAGCATTTT,CASSQVDRGHQPQHF
TRBD1,.,TRBV5-6,TRBJ2-5,TGTGCCAGCAGCGCGGACAGGGTCTACCAAGAGACCCAGTACTTC,CASSADRVYQETQYF
TRBD1,.,TRBV5-8,TRBJ1-2,TGTGCCAGCAGCCTGACGTGGACAGGGAGTACTAACTATGGCTACACCTTC,CASSLTWTGSTNYGYTF
.,.,TRBV6-4,TRBJ2-5,TGTGCCAGCAGTGACCACCATGGGGCCCAAGAGACCCAGTACTTC,CASSDHHGAQETQYF
.,few,TRBV2,TRBJ2-1,TGTGCCAGCAGGCCGACCCGTTACGGGGACAATGAGCAGTTCTTC,CASRPTRYGDNEQFF
.,.,TRBV5-1,TRBJ2-7,TGCGCCAGCAGCTTGGGCCAGGCCCCCTACGAGCAGTACTTC,CASSLGQAPYEQYF
.,many,TRBV19,TRBJ1-1,TGTGCCAGTAGTGCGGACAGAAACACTGAAGCTTTCTTT,CASSADRNTEAFF
.,once,TRBV7-3,TRBJ2-3,TGTGCCAGCAGCTTAACACTGACTAGCACAGATACGCAGTATTTT,CASSLTLTSTDTQYF
TRBD1,once,TRBV6-5,TRBJ1-6,TGTGCCAGCAGTTACTCGACAGGGGGTCAAAATTCACCCCTCCACTTT,CASSYSTGGQNSPLHF
.,.,TRBV12-5,TRBJ2-6,TGTGCTAGTGACTCAGGGTTCTCTGGGGCCAACGTCCTGACTTTC,CASDSGFSGANVLTF
.,.,TRBV29-1,TRBJ1-2,TGCAGCGTCGCCGGGGGATCAGGCTACACCTTC,CSVAGGSGYTF
.,few,TRBV5-5,TRBJ2-3,TGTGCCAGCAGCCGGACGGGGTTTAGCACAGATACGCAGTATTTT,CASSRTGFSTDTQYF
.,.,TRBV19,TRBJ1-1,TGTGCCAGTAGTATTGATGGAGGGAACACTGAAGCTTTCTTT,CASSIDGGNTEAFF
.,.,TRBV19,TRBJ1-5,TGTGCCAGTAGATCCCGCCTCGAGCAGCCCCAGCATTTT,CASRSRLEQPQHF
TRBD2,.,TRBV5-4,TRBJ2-2,TGTGCCAGCAGCTTTTTCGGGGGGGGCGAGAACACCGGGGAGCTGTTTTTT,CASSFFGGGENTGELFF
TRBD1,few,TRBV30,TRBJ2-7,TGTGCCTGGAGTGAACAGGGGATCGAGCAGTACTTC,CAWSEQGIEQYF
.,.,TRBV19,TRBJ1-1,TGTGCCAGTATGCGGGGACTTAACACTGAAGCTTTCTTT,CASMRGLNTEAFF
TRBD1,.,TRBV9,TRBJ1-4,TGTGCCAGCAGCGCCGGGACAGGGTTTGAAAAACTGTTTTTT,CASSAGTGFEKLFF
.,.,TRBV11-2,TRBJ1-1,TGTGCCAGCAGCTTAAGATTGGGAGTTGGGGACACTGAAGCTTTCTTT,CASSLRLGVGDTEAFF
.,.,TRBV4-1,TRBJ1-1,TGCGCCAGCAGCCCAACGGACAGGAACACTGAAGCTTTCTTT,CASSPTDRNTEAFF
.,.,TRBV7-9,TRBJ1-1,TGTGCCAGCAGCCCTTCCAGGGGTGAAGCTTTCTTT,CASSPSRGEAFF
.,.,TRBV5-4,TRBJ1-1,TGTGCCAGCAGCTTGACAGATGAAGCTTTCTTT,CASSLTDEAFF
.,.,TRBV7-9,TRBJ1-2,TGTGCCAGCAGCCTCCAATCCCAGGCGATCTATGGCTACACCTTC,CASSLQSQAIYGYTF
TRBD2,.,TRBV10-3,TRBJ2-7,TGTGCCATCAGTGAGTCGGGACTAGCGGGGGAATACGAGCAGTACTTC,CAISESGLAGEYEQYF
TRBD2,.,TRBV18,TRBJ2-3,TGTGCCAGCTCACCACTCCAGCGGGGGGGCCAGGTTACGCAGTATTTT,CASSPLQRGGQVTQYF
TRBD1,.,TRBV5-4,TRBJ1-2,TGTGCCAGCAGCTTGCGGGGACAGGGGGTGATTGGCTACACCTTC,CASSLRGQGVIGYTF
.,.,TRBV7-9,TRBJ2-2,TGTGCCAGCAGCTTTAGAGCGAACACCGGGGAGCTGTTTTTT,CASSFRANTGELFF
.,.,TRBV30,TRBJ2-7,TGTGCCTGGGACTCAGAGACCTACGAGCAGTACTTC,CAWDSETYEQYF
TRBD1,.,TRBV11-3,TRBJ1-1,TGTGCCAGCAGCTTAGAAGGACAGGGGGTCGGTACTGAAGCTTTCTTT,CASSLEGQGVGTEAFF
TRBD1,.,TRBV5-1,TRBJ2-5,TGCGCCAGCAGCTTGGATGGGACAGGGGATGCGGAGACCCAGTACTTC,CASSLDGTGDAETQYF
TRBD2,.,TRBV7-9,TRBJ2-5,TGTGCCAGCCAGTCTAGCGGGGGCCAAGAGACCCAGTACTTC,CASQSSGGQETQYF
.,.,TRBV25-1,TRBJ2-3,TGTGCCAGCAGTGTCGGTGATCCTAGCACAGATACGCAGTATTTT,CASSVGDPSTDTQYF
.,.,TRBV5-1,TRBJ1-6,TGCGCCAGCACCAACGACCCCCGGGAACCCCTCCACTTT,CASTNDPREPLHF
.,.,TRBV27,TRBJ2-7,TGTGCCAGCAGATACAGGGAGCCCTACGAGCAGTACTTC,CASRYREPYEQYF